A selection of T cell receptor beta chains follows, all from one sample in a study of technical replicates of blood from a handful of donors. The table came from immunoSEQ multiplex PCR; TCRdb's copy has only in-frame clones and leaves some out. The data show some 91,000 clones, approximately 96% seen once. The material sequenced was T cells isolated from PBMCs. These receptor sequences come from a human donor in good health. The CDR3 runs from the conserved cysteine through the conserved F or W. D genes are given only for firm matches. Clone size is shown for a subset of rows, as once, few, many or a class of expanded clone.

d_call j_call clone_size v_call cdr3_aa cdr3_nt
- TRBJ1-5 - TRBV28 CASSRQVKPQHF TGTGCCAGCAGTCGACAGGTCAAGCCCCAGCATTTT
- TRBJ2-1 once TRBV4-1 CASSQVGAGNEQFF TGCGCCAGCAGCCAGGTAGGGGCCGGGAATGAGCAGTTCTTC
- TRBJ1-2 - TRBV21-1 CASSKDPDRAESRYTF TGTGCCAGCAGCAAAGACCCGGACAGAGCAGAAAGTCGCTACACCTTC
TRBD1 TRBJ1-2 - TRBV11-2 CASSPGQGLVDGYTF TGTGCCAGCAGCCCCGGACAGGGATTGGTTGATGGCTACACCTTC
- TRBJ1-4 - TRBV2 CASSERSPSWEKLFF TGTGCCAGCAGTGAAAGGAGCCCCAGCTGGGAAAAACTGTTTTTT
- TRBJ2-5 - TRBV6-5 CASSYSTVRQTQYF TGTGCCAGCAGTTACTCGACAGTAAGACAGACCCAGTACTTC
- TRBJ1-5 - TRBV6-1 CASSVEQGDNQPQHF TGTGCCAGCAGTGTCGAGCAGGGTGACAATCAGCCCCAGCATTTT
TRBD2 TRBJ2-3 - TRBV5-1 CASSFKRGATDTQYF TGCGCCAGCAGCTTTAAGCGGGGGGCCACAGATACGCAGTATTTT
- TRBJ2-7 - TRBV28 CASDSGDLYRPYEQYF TGTGCCAGCGACTCCGGAGATCTTTACAGGCCCTACGAGCAGTACTTC
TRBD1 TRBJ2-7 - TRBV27 CASSRPTGTLTYEQYF TGTGCCAGCAGCAGACCGACAGGGACCTTAACCTACGAGCAGTACTTC
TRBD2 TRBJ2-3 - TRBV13 CASSLIRGGFTDTQYF TGTGCCAGCAGCTTAATACGGGGGGGGTTCACAGATACGCAGTATTTT
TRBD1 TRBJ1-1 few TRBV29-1 CSVTQGADTEAFF TGCAGCGTTACACAGGGGGCCGACACTGAAGCTTTCTTT
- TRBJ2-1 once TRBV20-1 CSAKGNEQFF TGCAGTGCAAAGGGGAATGAGCAGTTCTTC
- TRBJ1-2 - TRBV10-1 CASSGESGGYTF TGCGCCAGCAGTGGGGAGTCGGGTGGCTACACCTTC
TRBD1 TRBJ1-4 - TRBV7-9 CASSSDRVREKLFF TGTGCCAGCAGCTCAGACAGGGTACGGGAAAAACTGTTTTTT
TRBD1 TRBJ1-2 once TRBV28 CASSPSSGTGNYGYTF TGTGCCAGCAGCCCCTCGTCCGGGACAGGGAACTATGGCTACACCTTC
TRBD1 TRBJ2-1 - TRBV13 CASSLSGTVYNEQFF TGTGCCAGCAGTCTATCCGGGACAGTGTACAATGAGCAGTTCTTC
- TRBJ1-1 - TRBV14 CASSQLGHTEAFF TGTGCCAGCAGCCAATTGGGACATACTGAAGCTTTCTTT
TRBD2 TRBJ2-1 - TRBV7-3 CASSLSSGGPRNEQFF TGTGCCAGCAGCTTATCTTCGGGGGGGCCTCGAAATGAGCAGTTCTTC
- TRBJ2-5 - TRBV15 CATSRDLSAGSPYQETQYF TGTGCCACCAGCAGAGATCTGTCGGCGGGTAGCCCATACCAAGAGACCCAGTACTTC
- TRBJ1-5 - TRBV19 CASVQKTGLSRGNQPQHF TGTGCCAGCGTTCAAAAGACCGGGCTATCGAGGGGCAATCAGCCCCAGCATTTT
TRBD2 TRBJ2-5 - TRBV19 CASRISGGALETQYF TGTGCCAGTAGAATTAGCGGGGGGGCTTTAGAGACCCAGTACTTC
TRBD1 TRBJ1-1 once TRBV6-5 CASSSRGQSTEAFF TGTGCCAGCAGTTCCAGGGGGCAATCGACTGAAGCTTTCTTT
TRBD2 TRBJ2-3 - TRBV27 CASSILGLAGARDTQYF TGTGCCAGCAGTATACTGGGACTAGCGGGAGCAAGGGATACGCAGTATTTT
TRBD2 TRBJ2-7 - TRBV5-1 CASSFGLAGYSYEQYF TGCGCCAGCAGCTTTGGACTAGCGGGGTACTCCTACGAGCAGTACTTC
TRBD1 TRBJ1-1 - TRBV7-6 CASRGTGQGGDTEAFF TGTGCCAGCAGGGGTACGGGACAGGGAGGGGACACTGAAGCTTTCTTT
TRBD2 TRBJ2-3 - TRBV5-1 CASSRLAGGGNTDTQYF TGCGCCAGCAGCCGACTAGCGGGAGGGGGGAACACAGATACGCAGTATTTT
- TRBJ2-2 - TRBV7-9 CASSSPGVKDTGELFF TGTGCCAGCAGCTCTCCAGGGGTCAAGGACACCGGGGAGCTGTTTTTT
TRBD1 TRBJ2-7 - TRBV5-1 CASSSGLMGQDSYEQYF TGCGCCAGCAGCAGTGGTCTTATGGGACAGGACTCCTACGAGCAGTACTTC
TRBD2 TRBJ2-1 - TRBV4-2 CASSQELAGVLDEQFF TGTGCCAGCAGCCAAGAGCTAGCGGGAGTTCTCGATGAGCAGTTCTTC
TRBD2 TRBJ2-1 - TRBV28 CASSKGLAMGYEQFF TGTGCCAGCAGTAAGGGACTAGCGATGGGGTATGAGCAGTTCTTC
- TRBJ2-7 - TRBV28 CASLRDNPYEQYF TGTGCCAGCCTTAGGGACAATCCCTACGAGCAGTACTTC
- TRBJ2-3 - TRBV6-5 CASSLGPAGSSDTQYF TGTGCCAGCAGTTTAGGCCCGGCGGGGTCGTCAGATACGCAGTATTTT
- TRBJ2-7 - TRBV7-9 CASSLGSSSYEQYF TGTGCCAGCAGCTTAGGGTCTAGCTCCTACGAGCAGTACTTC
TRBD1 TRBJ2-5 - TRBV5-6 CASSLAGGRETQYF TGTGCCAGCAGCTTGGCAGGGGGCAGGGAGACCCAGTACTTC
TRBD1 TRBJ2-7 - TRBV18 CASSPGTGEEKQYF TGTGCCAGCTCACCCGGGACAGGGGAGGAAAAGCAGTACTTC
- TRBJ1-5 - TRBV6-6 CASSYRGSNLNQPQHF TGTGCCAGCAGTTACCGTGGTAGCAACCTCAATCAGCCCCAGCATTTT
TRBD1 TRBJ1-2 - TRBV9 CASSVGGQGGNYGYTF TGTGCCAGCAGCGTAGGGGGACAGGGGGGGAACTATGGCTACACCTTC
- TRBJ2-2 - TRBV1 CTSSPSSGVTGELFF TGCACCAGCAGCCCGTCCTCAGGGGTGACCGGGGAGCTGTTTTTT
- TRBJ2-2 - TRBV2 CASMAVGGELFF TGTGCCAGCATGGCGGTGGGCGGGGAGCTGTTTTTT
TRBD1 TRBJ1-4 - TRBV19 CASRRGTANEKLFF TGTGCCAGTAGGAGAGGGACAGCAAATGAAAAACTGTTTTTT
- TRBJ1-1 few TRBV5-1 CASSSSGSTEAFF TGCGCCAGCAGCTCCAGCGGGAGCACTGAAGCTTTCTTT
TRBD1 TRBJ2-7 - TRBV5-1 CASSPTGSVEQYF TGCGCCAGCAGCCCGACAGGGAGTGTCGAGCAGTACTTC
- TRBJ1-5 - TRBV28 CASSGGASQPQHF TGTGCCAGCAGTGGTGGGGCAAGTCAGCCCCAGCATTTT
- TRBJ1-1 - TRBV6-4 CASSVDSNTEAFF TGTGCCAGCAGTGTGGACAGCAACACTGAAGCTTTCTTT
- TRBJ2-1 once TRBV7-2 CASSLNYLHQFF TGTGCCAGCAGCCTCAATTATTTACATCAGTTCTTC
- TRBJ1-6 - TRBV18 CASSPRVQANSPLHF TGTGCCAGCTCACCACGAGTACAGGCTAATTCACCCCTCCACTTT
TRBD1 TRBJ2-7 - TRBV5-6 CASSFLAGGASYEQYF TGTGCCAGCAGCTTCCTAGCAGGGGGCGCCTCCTACGAGCAGTACTTC
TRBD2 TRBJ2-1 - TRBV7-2 CASSSTLTSGRIVEQFF TGTGCCAGCAGCTCCACCCTGACTAGCGGGAGAATCGTTGAGCAGTTCTTC
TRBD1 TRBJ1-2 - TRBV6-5 CASSRPGQGRRGYTF TGTGCCAGCAGTAGACCGGGACAGGGTCGTCGGGGCTACACCTTC
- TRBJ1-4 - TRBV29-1 CSARSATNEKLFF TGCAGCGCCCGTTCGGCAACTAATGAAAAACTGTTTTTT
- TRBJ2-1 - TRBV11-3 CASSPTSEGSGNEQFF TGTGCCAGCAGCCCAACCTCCGAGGGGAGCGGGAATGAGCAGTTCTTC
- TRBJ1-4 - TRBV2 CASSVASANEKLFF TGTGCCAGCAGTGTAGCCAGCGCGAATGAAAAACTGTTTTTT
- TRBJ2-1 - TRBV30 CAFLAAGENEQFF TGTGCCTTTTTAGCGGCCGGGGAGAATGAGCAGTTCTTC